The rows below give T cell receptor beta chains drawn from one sample of a study of blood T cells in healthy people across ages. Via MiXCR, TCRdb re-called the 5' RACE reads, giving one row per CDR3 protein. The sample holds over a million distinct CDR3 sequences, about 43% seen once. The sequenced material came from blood. The receptors come from a woman between 18 and 30 years old in good health. The CDR3 runs from the conserved cysteine through the conserved F or W. Each record gives: J gene, D gene, V gene, clone size, CDR3 protein, CDR3 DNA. A D gene is named only where the DNA matches it firmly. Rows give clone size only sometimes, using once, few, many, or a class for an expanded clone.

TRBJ1-6 - TRBV27 - CASASMDNSPLHF TGTGCCAGCGCCTCAATGGATAATTCACCCCTCCACTTT
TRBJ2-7 - TRBV28 - CASSLSTRTSEQYF TGTGCCAGCAGTTTATCTACTAGGACGAGCGAGCAGTACTTC
TRBJ2-7 TRBD2 TRBV2 - CASSFRLAEDNEQYF TGTGCCAGCAGCTTCCGACTAGCGGAAGACAATGAGCAGTACTTC
TRBJ2-3 - TRBV4-1 - CASSQEGLARDTQYF TGCGCCAGCAGCCAAGAGGGACTCGCTAGAGATACGCAGTATTTT
TRBJ1-2 - TRBV20-1 - CSANGNGYTF TGCAGTGCTAATGGGAATGGCTACACCTTC
TRBJ2-3 TRBD2 TRBV10-3 - CAINSLAGGTDTQYF TGTGCCATCAATTCACTAGCGGGAGGGACAGATACGCAGTATTTT
TRBJ1-2 TRBD1 TRBV29-1 - CSAMTGDNGYTF TGCAGCGCGATGACAGGGGATAATGGCTACACCTTC
TRBJ2-7 - TRBV10-3 - CAISRDTSYEQYF TGTGCCATCAGCAGGGACACCTCCTACGAGCAGTACTTC
TRBJ1-6 TRBD1 TRBV29-1 few CSVGDNRGNSPLHF TGCAGCGTGGGGGACAACAGGGGAAATTCACCCCTCCACTTT
TRBJ2-7 - TRBV20-1 few CSARPRDWDEQYF TGCAGTGCTAGACCTCGGGACTGGGACGAGCAGTACTTC
TRBJ2-1 - TRBV6-5 - CASSSTVDEQFF TGTGCCAGCAGTTCGACAGTCGATGAGCAGTTCTTC
TRBJ2-5 - TRBV5-1 few CASSLLSAFRETQYF TGCGCCAGCAGCTTGTTGTCAGCCTTCCGGGAGACCCAGTACTTC
TRBJ2-1 TRBD1 TRBV27 - CASSLWGQGNNEQFF TGTGCCAGCAGTTTATGGGGACAGGGTAACAATGAGCAGTTCTTC
TRBJ2-7 - TRBV7-2 many CASSLGFVQSYEQYF TGTGCCAGCAGCTTAGGTTTCGTACAATCCTACGAGCAGTACTTC
TRBJ2-7 - TRBV5-5 few CASSLALHRYEQYF TGTGCCAGCAGCTTGGCCCTTCACAGGTACGAGCAGTACTTC
TRBJ1-2 - TRBV20-1 - CSALQVNYGYTF TGCAGTGCCCTACAGGTTAACTATGGCTACACCTTC
TRBJ2-7 - TRBV21-1 few CASSAGRDDRGLGYEQYF TGTGCCAGCAGCGCCGGACGGGACGACAGGGGGTTAGGGTACGAGCAGTACTTC
TRBJ2-7 TRBD1 TRBV3-1 few CASRGDSYNEQYF TGTGCCAGCAGGGGGGACAGCTACAATGAGCAGTACTTC
TRBJ1-1 - TRBV29-1 few CSVERGAEAFF TGCAGCGTTGAGAGGGGGGCTGAAGCTTTCTTT
TRBJ2-7 - TRBV7-8 - CASSFRQGGEQYF TGTGCCAGCAGCTTCAGACAGGGAGGCGAGCAGTACTTC
TRBJ2-7 TRBD2 TRBV28 many CASRGGTYEQYF TGTGCCAGCAGGGGGGGGACCTACGAGCAGTACTTC
TRBJ2-1 - TRBV10-3 many CSMGQLGEQFF TGTTCTATGGGGCAATTGGGTGAGCAGTTCTTC
TRBJ2-6 - TRBV9 few CASSVALRSSGANVLTF TGTGCCAGCAGCGTAGCTCTGCGGAGCTCTGGGGCCAACGTCCTGACTTTC
TRBJ2-5 - TRBV20-1 - CSARNTGDQETQYF TGCAGTGCTAGGAATACAGGAGACCAAGAGACCCAGTACTTC
TRBJ1-2 - TRBV10-3 - CAISEIQGQGYTF TGTGCCATCAGTGAGATTCAGGGTCAGGGCTACACCTTC
TRBJ2-7 - TRBV4-1 - CASSQVDRRAYEQYF TGCGCCAGCAGCCAAGTAGACAGGAGGGCCTACGAGCAGTACTTC
TRBJ1-2 - TRBV10-3 few CASTQNGVYGYTF TGTGCCAGCACCCAAAATGGAGTCTATGGCTACACCTTC
TRBJ2-6 TRBD2 TRBV6-1 - CASSEARLAGVSGANVLTF TGTGCCAGCAGTGAAGCCCGGCTAGCGGGAGTGTCTGGGGCCAACGTCCTGACTTTC
TRBJ1-2 - TRBV28 - CVSSVHRETGGYTF TGTGTCAGCAGTGTCCACAGGGAAACGGGAGGCTACACCTTC
TRBJ2-6 - TRBV7-9 - CAVSDSRANVLTF TGTGCCGTCAGTGACTCTAGGGCCAACGTCCTGACTTTC
TRBJ1-2 - TRBV21-1 few CASTSGRRGCGYTF TGTGCCAGCACCTCAGGACGGCGGGGATGTGGCTACACCTTC
TRBJ2-7 - TRBV27 - CASSLSGIGTEQYF TGTGCCAGCAGTTTATCGGGAATAGGGACCGAGCAGTACTTC
TRBJ2-1 - TRBV9 many CASMPGGDYNEQFF TGTGCCAGCATGCCGGGCGGGGACTACAATGAGCAGTTCTTC
TRBJ2-7 TRBD2 TRBV5-1 - CASSQLPTAGGPNNEQYF TGCGCCAGCAGCCAATTACCCACAGCGGGAGGGCCGAACAATGAGCAGTACTTC
TRBJ1-2 TRBD1 TRBV14 once CASSQEDRGLGYTF TGTGCCAGCAGCCAAGAGGACAGGGGGCTGGGCTACACCTTC
TRBJ1-2 - TRBV4-1 - CASSQGGSWAYGYTF TGCGCCAGCAGCCAGGGCGGAAGTTGGGCCTATGGCTACACCTTC
TRBJ2-3 TRBD2 TRBV4-2 - CASSQRVVIAGNTDTQYF TGTGCCAGCAGCCAACGGGTAGTGATAGCGGGGAACACAGATACGCAGTATTTT
TRBJ2-1 TRBD2 TRBV4-1 - CASSQDREVYNEQFF TGCGCCAGCAGCCAAGATCGGGAGGTCTACAATGAGCAGTTCTTC
TRBJ2-1 TRBD2 TRBV6-5 - CASSYGGGIAGTLEQFF TGTGCCAGCAGTTATGGGGGGGGGATAGCGGGTACCTTAGAGCAGTTCTTC
TRBJ2-7 - TRBV7-8 - CASSSPFGGIGDEQYF TGTGCCAGCAGCTCGCCTTTCGGGGGAATTGGCGACGAGCAGTACTTC
TRBJ2-7 TRBD2 TRBV7-6 - CASSLPRTSGWTCEQYF TGTGCCAGCAGCTTACCGCGGACTAGCGGGTGGACTTGCGAGCAGTACTTC
TRBJ2-1 TRBD2 TRBV14 - CASSQASGSGEQFF TGTGCCAGCAGCCAAGCTAGCGGGAGCGGTGAGCAGTTCTTC
TRBJ1-5 TRBD1 TRBV6-5 - CATRSGGNQPQHF TGTGCCACCAGGTCAGGGGGGAATCAGCCCCAGCATTTT
TRBJ1-1 - TRBV12-3/TRBV12-4 few CASKKAGEVGTEAFF TGTGCCAGCAAAAAGGCGGGGGAAGTAGGGACTGAAGCTTTCTTT
TRBJ2-4 - TRBV9 few CASSEGYEGMKNIQYF TGTGCCAGCAGCGAGGGGTATGAGGGGATGAAAAACATTCAGTACTTC
TRBJ2-2 TRBD2 TRBV12-3/TRBV12-4 - CASSLGASGGTGELFF TGTGCCAGCAGTTTAGGGGCTAGCGGGGGCACCGGGGAGCTGTTTTTT
TRBJ2-1 - TRBV4-1 - CASSQARSYNEQFF TGCGCCAGCAGCCAAGCTCGGTCTTACAATGAGCAGTTCTTC
TRBJ2-1 - TRBV30 - CAWSVVATGEQFF TGTGCCTGGAGTGTAGTTGCGACCGGGGAGCAGTTCTTC
TRBJ2-5 - TRBV21-1 - CASNPSPGRAETQYF TGTGCCAGCAACCCAAGCCCGGGCCGGGCGGAGACCCAGTACTTC
TRBJ2-3 TRBD1 TRBV6-6 - CASSNRDRGPGTQYF TGTGCCAGCAGCAACCGGGACAGGGGGCCAGGTACGCAGTATTTT
TRBJ2-7 TRBD2 TRBV6-2/TRBV6-3 once CASRGTGTSFYEQYF TGTGCCAGCAGGGGGACCGGGACTAGTTTCTATGAGCAGTACTTC
TRBJ1-6 - TRBV5-1 few CASSLGQGPLHF TGCGCCAGCAGCTTGGGGCAGGGGCCCCTCCACTTT
TRBJ2-3 TRBD2 TRBV2 - CASSALAGGSDTQYF TGTGCCAGCAGTGCCTTAGCGGGGGGGTCAGATACGCAGTATTTT
TRBJ1-5 TRBD1 TRBV30 - CACGRGQGEQPQHF TGTGCCTGCGGCCGGGGGCAGGGGGAACAGCCCCAGCATTTT
TRBJ2-6 - TRBV24-1 few CATSDSQPGANVLTF TGTGCCACCAGTGATTCCCAGCCTGGGGCCAACGTCCTGACTTTC
TRBJ1-1 - TRBV5-1 - CASSPLPTVYTEAFF TGCGCCAGCAGCCCCCTCCCGACCGTTTATACTGAAGCTTTCTTT